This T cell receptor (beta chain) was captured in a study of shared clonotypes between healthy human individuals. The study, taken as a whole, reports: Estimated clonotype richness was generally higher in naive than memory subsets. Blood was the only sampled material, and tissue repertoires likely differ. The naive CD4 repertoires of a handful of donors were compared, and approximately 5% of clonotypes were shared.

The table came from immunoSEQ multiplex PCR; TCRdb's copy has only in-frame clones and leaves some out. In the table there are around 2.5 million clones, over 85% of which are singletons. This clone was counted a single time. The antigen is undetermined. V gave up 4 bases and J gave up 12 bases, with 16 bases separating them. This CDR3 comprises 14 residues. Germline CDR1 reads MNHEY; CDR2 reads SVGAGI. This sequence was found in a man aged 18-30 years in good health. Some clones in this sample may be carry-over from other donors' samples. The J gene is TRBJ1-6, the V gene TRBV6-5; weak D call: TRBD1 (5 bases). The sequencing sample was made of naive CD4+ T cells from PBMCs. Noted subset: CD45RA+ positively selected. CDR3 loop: CASSSLRTTQPLHF. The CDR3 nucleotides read TGTGCCAGCAGTTCCCTTCGGACAACCCAACCCCTCCACTTT.